One and the same sample provided the 12 T cell receptor beta chains below, sequenced in a study of CD4+ T cells in melanoma. TCRdb's table, derived via immunoSEQ multiplex PCR, lists solely in-frame clones and lacks some. The sample consists of tens of thousands of clones, roughly three quarters of them appearing once. The sample taken for sequencing was tumor tissue. These receptors were collected from a human donor with melanoma.

The chain has TRBV10-3 and TRBJ1-6, with 11 bases fitting TRBD1. CDR1 ENHRY and CDR2 SYGVKD come from the germline V gene. The trim removed 6 bases at V and 7 bases at J, leaving 11 bases unmatched. CDR3 length: 17 residues. For the CDR3, the DNA is TGTGCCATCAGAGCAACCGGGACAGGGGGTTTAAATTCACCCCTCCACTTT. Translated: CAIRATGTGGLNSPLHF.

By sample share, this clone is medium-sized. V gene TRBV30 combines with J gene TRBJ2-1, with D tentatively TRBD2 (5 bases). This CDR3 region has 15 residues. V was trimmed by 4 bases and J by 4 bases, leaving 17 bases between them. Germline V CDR1 and CDR2: GTSNPN, SVGIG (reference sequence). In DNA, the CDR3 is TGTGCCTGGAATGCCCGCCGGGAACTTTACAATGAGCAGTTCTTC. Translated: CAWNARRELYNEQFF.

The chain carries TRBV29-1 and TRBJ1-2; no clear D gene. V shed 4 bases and J shed 3 bases, with 6 bases lying between them. The CDR3 length is 11 residues. Germline loops: CDR1 SQVTM, CDR2 ANQGSEA. The CDR3 nucleotides read TGCAGCGTTGCGGTGGACTATGGCTACACCTTC. It encodes CSVAVDYGYTF.

The J gene is TRBJ1-2, the V gene TRBV30; tentative D call: TRBD1 (6 bases). The CDR3 extends over 13 amino acids. V lost 1 base, J lost 6 bases, and 12 bases lay in between. CDR1 is GTSNPN and CDR2 is SVGIG in the germline V gene (reference sequence). The CDR3 DNA reads TGTGCCTGGAGTGAAAACAGGGCCCATGGCTACACCTTC. Protein: CAWSENRAHGYTF. Supplemented by reference TRBV30 and TRBJ1-2, the full variable domain reads SQTIHQWPATLVQPVGSPLSLECTVEGTSNPNLYWYRQAAGRGLQLLFYSVGIGQISSEVPQNLSASRPQDRQFILSSKKLLLSDSGFYLCAWSENRAHGYTFGSGTRLTVV.

In its sample, this clone was seen a few times. This chain joins TRBV5-8 and TRBJ1-2, with 7 bases that match TRBD1. Germline CDR1 is SGHTS and CDR2 is YDEGEE. Trimming took 2 bases from V and 4 from J; bases not matched to a gene: 2. This CDR3 is built from 13 residues. As DNA, the CDR3 is TGTGCCAGCAGCTTTGGGACAGCCTATGGCTACACCTTC. It yields the protein CASSFGTAYGYTF.

This chain connects TRBV7-9 to TRBJ2-5; D may match TRBD1 or TRBD2 (5 bases each). Germline CDR1 SEHNR, CDR2 FQNEAQ (reference sequence). V dropped 5 bases and J dropped 5 bases, with 18 bases sitting between them. The CDR3 is 15 residues long. CDR3 amino acids: CASSPSGDGRETQYF. In DNA, the CDR3 is TGTGCCAGCAGCCCCTCCGGGGACGGTAGGGAGACCCAGTACTTC.

This clone is a singleton in its sample. The chain links TRBV2 to TRBJ1-5; perhaps TRBD1 as D (6 bases). CDR1 is SNHLY and CDR2 is FYNNEI in the germline V gene. V was clipped by 6 bases and J by 5 bases, with 14 bases between them. The CDR3 is 14 residues long. The chain's CDR3 is CASSADRRYQPQHF. The CDR3 DNA sequence: TGTGCCAGCAGCGCAGACAGGAGATATCAGCCCCAGCATTTT.

V usage is TRBV27 and J usage is TRBJ1-5; possible D gene TRBD1, 5 bases. CDR3 length: 15 residues. The V end was cut by 5 bases, the J end by 0 bases, with 11 bases between. The V gene's germline CDR1 is MNHEY and CDR2 SMNVEV (reference sequence). DNA of the CDR3: TGTGCCAGCAGTCCGACAGTTTATAGCAATCAGCCCCAGCATTTT. Residues: CASSPTVYSNQPQHF.

The V call is TRBV28, the J call TRBJ1-1; 7 bases agree with TRBD1. Germline V lookup: CDR1 MDHEN, CDR2 SYDVKM. The CDR3 loop spans 14 amino acids. V was clipped by 8 bases and J by 2 bases; unmatched bases: 8. Written as DNA, the CDR3 is TGTGCCAGCGAAAGACAGGGATCAAACACTGAAGCTTTCTTT. Translated: CASERQGSNTEAFF.

V and J are TRBV5-1 and TRBJ1-4; D gene unclear. The germline V and J ends were trimmed by 5 bases and 4 bases, with 18 bases remaining between them. The CDR3 has 16 amino acids. Germline CDR1 reads SGHRS; CDR2 reads YFSETQ. DNA of the CDR3: TGCGCCAGCAGTCCTCAGCCGGAGTGGAGTAATGAAAAACTGTTTTTT. Translated: CASSPQPEWSNEKLFF.

V gene TRBV4-1 combines with J gene TRBJ1-1; no clear D. V shed 3 bases and J shed 0 bases, with 5 bases lying between them. The CDR3 totals 13 residues. Germline CDR1 is MGHRA and CDR2 is YSYEKL. CDR3 bases: TGCGCCAGCAGCCAGTTTATGAACACTGAAGCTTTCTTT. It translates to CASSQFMNTEAFF.

The V gene is TRBV29-1, the J gene TRBJ1-4; D remains unclear. The germline V gene has CDR1 SQVTM and CDR2 ANQGSEA. V was pared by 7 bases and J by 8 bases, with 8 bases between. This CDR3 contains 10 residues. The CDR3 DNA reads TGCAGCGCCGTGGCGGAAAAACTGTTTTTT. It yields the protein CSAVAEKLFF.